Below are 24 T cell receptor beta chains sequenced from a single sample in a study of CD8+ T cells in alopecia areata. After isolation, RNA underwent reverse transcription to generate cDNA as the sequencing template. Generated by immunoSEQ multiplex PCR, the TCRdb table keeps only in-frame clones and is missing some. The sample lists about 200,000 clones, roughly 50% seen once, with nearly 5% in the top ten. The sample taken for sequencing was CD8+ T cells sorted from blood. The origin of the receptors is a human donor in good health.

This clone came up once. The chain couples TRBV29-1 to TRBJ2-3; D possibly corresponds to TRBD2 (6 bases). V shed 3 bases and J shed 5 bases, with 12 bases lying between them. Germline lookup yields CDR1 SQVTM and CDR2 ANQGSEA. The CDR3 covers 13 residues. CDR3 protein: CSVDRRGEDTQYF. CDR3 nucleotide sequence: TGCAGCGTTGATCGGCGCGGGGAAGATACGCAGTATTTT.

V gene TRBV29-1 combines with J gene TRBJ2-7, with no clear D. There are 12 residues in the CDR3. Germline V gene sequence: CDR1 SQVTM, CDR2 ANQGSEA. Trimming shortened V by 4 bases and J by 3 bases, and 10 bases separated the two germline ends. CDR3 sequence: CSVVGKGYEQYF. The DNA for the CDR3 is TGCAGCGTTGTGGGGAAAGGCTACGAGCAGTACTTC.

The gene calls are TRBV30 and TRBJ1-1; D is unresolved. The V gene lost 3 bases and the J gene lost 1 base, with 9 bases spanning the gap. The germline V gene has CDR1 GTSNPN and CDR2 SVGIG (reference sequence). The CDR3 contains 13 residues. CDR3 nucleotide sequence: TGTGCCTGGAGCTCACAATGGAACACTGAAGCTTTCTTT. The encoded protein is CAWSSQWNTEAFF. The whole variable domain, filled in from reference TRBV30 and TRBJ1-1, reads SQTIHQWPATLVQPVGSPLSLECTVEGTSNPNLYWYRQAAGRGLQLLFYSVGIGQISSEVPQNLSASRPQDRQFILSSKKLLLSDSGFYLCAWSSQWNTEAFFGQGTRLTVV.

The chain couples TRBV4-1 to TRBJ1-2; 7 bases are shared with TRBD1. V lost 4 bases and J lost 4; bases outside the gene matches: 3. CDR1 is MGHRA, CDR2 YSYEKL, per germline. This CDR3 spans 13 amino acids. The CDR3, as DNA: TGCGCCAGCAGCCTCGGGACAGCCTATGGCTACACCTTC. Its translation: CASSLGTAYGYTF.

The chain uses TRBV25-1 and TRBJ2-1; no definite D call. The CDR3 extends over 13 amino acids. Trimming cost V 1 base and J 10 bases, with 11 bases left between them. Germline assignment: CDR1 MGHDK and CDR2 SYGVNS. The CDR3 loop reads CASSESLVREQFF. The DNA of the CDR3 is TGTGCCAGCAGTGAATCCCTCGTACGAGAGCAGTTCTTC.

This chain connects TRBV29-1 to TRBJ2-7; D is unclear. V lost 2 bases to trimming and J lost 13 bases, with 12 bases between them. Germline CDR1 reads SQVTM; CDR2 reads ANQGSEA. The CDR3 is made up of 10 amino acids. This CDR3 reads CSVELGSVYF. CDR3 bases: TGCAGCGTTGAACTGGGTTCGGTTTACTTC.

The chain carries TRBV4-1 and TRBJ1-4; D not resolved. In germline, CDR1 is MGHRA, CDR2 YSYEKL. The CDR3 extends over 15 amino acids. The V end was cut by 0 bases, the J end by 7 bases, with 12 bases between. Here the CDR3 reads CASSQDGYWGEKLFF. The CDR3, as DNA: TGCGCCAGCAGCCAAGATGGATACTGGGGTGAAAAACTGTTTTTT.

V gene TRBV11-2 combines with J gene TRBJ1-1; D is unresolved. Germline V lookup: CDR1 SGHAT, CDR2 FQNNGV. Trimming shortened V by 5 bases and J by 0 bases, and 13 bases separated the two germline ends. This CDR3 has 15 residues. CDR3 in DNA: TGTGCCAGCAGCCACCTTACTGGGATGAACACTGAAGCTTTCTTT. Amino acids: CASSHLTGMNTEAFF.

The chain joins TRBV11-2 to TRBJ2-7, with a possible D match to TRBD2 (5 bases). The V end lost 3 bases, the J end lost 3 bases, and 12 bases lay between the germline ends. The CDR3 has 14 amino acids. Germline CDR1 and CDR2: SGHAT and FQNNGV. CDR3 protein: CASSLGGLRYEQYF. The CDR3 nucleotides are TGTGCCAGCAGCTTGGGCGGGCTACGCTACGAGCAGTACTTC.

This clone was detected once. This chain joins TRBV9 and TRBJ1-2; 8 bases map to TRBD1. The CDR3 has 15 amino acids. Per the germline V gene, CDR1 is SGDLS and CDR2 is YYNGEE. J gave up 8 bases and V 4 bases, and 13 bases lay outside the gene matches. As DNA, the CDR3 is TGTGCCAGCAGCACCTTGGACAGGGCCTATGGGGGCTACACCTTC. It encodes CASSTLDRAYGGYTF.

The chain uses TRBV6-1 and TRBJ1-2; D not resolved. V shed 0 bases and J shed 2 bases, with 16 bases lying between them. Germline V CDR1 and CDR2: MNHNS, SASEGT. This CDR3 region has 17 residues. The CDR3: CASSEASRGTMNYGYTF. CDR3 DNA: TGTGCCAGCAGTGAAGCGAGCCGGGGTACTATGAACTATGGCTACACCTTC.

The chain recombines TRBV2 with TRBJ2-7; either TRBD1 or TRBD2 may supply D (6 bases each). The CDR3 covers 14 residues. In germline, CDR1 is SNHLY, CDR2 FYNNEI. Trimming took off 11 bases at V and 5 bases at J, with 22 bases between the two ends. CDR3 bases: TGTGCCGCTTGCGCCGGGGGCCTTATGAACGAGCAGTACTTC. It codes for CAACAGGLMNEQYF.

The rearrangement joins TRBV27 to TRBJ2-3, with D possibly being TRBD1 or TRBD2 (6 bases each). CDR1 is MNHEY, CDR2 SMNVEV, per germline (reference sequence). The V and J ends lost 5 bases and 3 bases respectively, with 12 bases between them. The CDR3 has 14 amino acids. This CDR3 is CASSLGGATDTQYF. In nucleotides, the CDR3 is TGTGCCAGCAGTCTGGGGGGCGCAACAGATACGCAGTATTTT.

Note on this clone: The junction and the germline gene differ at one end; a read error may be behind it. The genes are TRBV30 and TRBJ2-5; tentative D call: TRBD2 (6 bases). Germline CDR1 reads GTSNPN; CDR2 reads SVGIG (reference sequence). This CDR3 contains 11 residues. CDR3 DNA: TGCGGCGGGGAGTCCCAAGAGACCCAGTACTTC. Amino acid sequence: CGGESQETQYF. Using reference TRBV30 and TRBJ2-5 for the parts outside the CDR3, the full variable domain is SQTIHQWPATLVQPVGSPLSLECTVEGTSNPNLYWYRQAAGRGLQLLFYSVGIGQISSEVPQNLSASRPQDRQFILSSKKLLLSDSGFYLCGGESQETQYFGPGTRLLVL.

A few counts support this clone. V is TRBV11-2 and J is TRBJ2-6; D assignment may be TRBD1 or TRBD2 (5 bases each). This CDR3 has 17 residues. Per germline, CDR1 SGHAT and CDR2 FQNNGV. The V gene lost 5 bases and the J gene lost 0 bases, with 14 bases spanning the gap. CDR3 loop: CASSPGGGSSGANVLTF. The CDR3 coding sequence is TGTGCCAGCAGCCCCGGTGGGGGAAGCTCTGGGGCCAACGTCCTGACTTTC.

This clone was counted only a few times. The chain couples TRBV29-1 to TRBJ1-1; possible D gene TRBD1, 6 bases. Trimming pared 7 bases from V and 4 bases from J, leaving 13 bases between. This CDR3 contains 12 residues. Per the germline V gene, CDR1 is SQVTM and CDR2 is ANQGSEA. This CDR3 reads CSATLQGTEAFF. DNA of the CDR3: TGCAGCGCCACCCTACAGGGCACTGAAGCTTTCTTT.

V usage is TRBV30 and J usage is TRBJ2-7, with D perhaps TRBD1 (5 bases). Trimming removed 4 bases from V and 1 base from J, with 8 bases in between. Germline loops: CDR1 GTSNPN, CDR2 SVGIG (reference sequence). The CDR3 contains 12 residues. The CDR3 DNA is TGTGCCTGGAATCAGGGATCCTACGAGCAGTACTTC. Its protein is CAWNQGSYEQYF.

This clone came up a few times. The chain is built from TRBV7-9 and TRBJ2-6; D assignment may be TRBD1 or TRBD2 (5 bases each). Trimming removed 3 bases from V and 2 bases from J, with 11 bases in between. CDR3 length: 16 amino acids. Germline V gene data show CDR1 as SEHNR and CDR2 as FQNEAQ (reference sequence). The CDR3 nucleotides read TGTGCCAGCAGCTTGGGATGGGGGACTGGGGCCAACGTCCTGACTTTC. Translating it yields CASSLGWGTGANVLTF.

The rearrangement uses TRBV7-9 and TRBJ2-1; a weak D match, TRBD2 (6 bases). V lost 1 base and J 4 bases, leaving 14 bases between the germline ends. Per germline, CDR1 SEHNR and CDR2 FQNEAQ (reference sequence). This CDR3 has 16 amino acids. The CDR3 spells CASSLVGTSLYNEQFF. For the CDR3, the DNA is TGTGCCAGCAGCTTAGTGGGGACTTCGCTATACAATGAGCAGTTCTTC.

J is TRBJ2-2 and V is TRBV27; TRBD2 agrees at 11 bases. Germline V CDR1 and CDR2: MNHEY, SMNVEV (reference sequence). V trimming: 5 bases; J trimming: 7 bases; junction bases outside the gene matches: 15. The CDR3 runs to 18 residues. The DNA for the CDR3 is TGTGCCAGCAGTCCACCCTACCTTAGCGGGGGGGCCATCGGGGAGCTGTTTTTT. This gives the protein CASSPPYLSGGAIGELFF.

The J gene is TRBJ2-7, the V gene TRBV15, with TRBD1 identical over 7 bases. Per germline, CDR1 LNHNV and CDR2 YYDKDF (reference sequence). The CDR3 covers 18 residues. With V trimmed by 0 bases and J by 0 bases, 11 bases remained unmatched. This chain's CDR3 is CATSRDHRARDSSYEQYF. The CDR3 nucleotides read TGTGCCACCAGCAGAGATCACCGAGCCCGGGACAGCTCCTACGAGCAGTACTTC.

J is TRBJ2-1 and V is TRBV6-4; no clear D. CDR3 length: 13 amino acids. Between the trimmed V and J ends, which lost 3 bases and 7 bases, there was a span of 10 bases. Germline CDR1 MRHNA, CDR2 SNTAGT. CDR3 sequence reads: CASSEVFMNEQFF. CDR3 nucleotide sequence: TGTGCCAGCAGTGAGGTGTTCATGAATGAGCAGTTCTTC.

This clone has only a few counts. J is TRBJ2-5 and V is TRBV7-9; 10 bases map to TRBD2. The V gene end was trimmed by 5 bases and the J gene end by 0 bases; junction bases not matched to a gene: 12. This CDR3 region has 18 residues. The germline CDR1 and CDR2 sequences are SEHNR and FQNEAQ (reference sequence). CDR3 protein: CASSLMSSSGGNQETQYF. The DNA for the CDR3 is TGTGCCAGCAGCCTTATGTCGTCTAGCGGGGGCAACCAAGAGACCCAGTACTTC.

The chain employs TRBV4-1 and TRBJ2-7; 9 bases agree with TRBD1. The CDR3 sequence is 14 residues long. V lost 5 bases to trimming and J lost 5 bases; unmatched junction nucleotides: 7. The germline CDR1 and CDR2 sequences are MGHRA and YSYEKL. The CDR3 DNA is TGCGCCAGCAGCAAATCCGGGACAGGGCACGAGCAGTACTTC. It codes for CASSKSGTGHEQYF.